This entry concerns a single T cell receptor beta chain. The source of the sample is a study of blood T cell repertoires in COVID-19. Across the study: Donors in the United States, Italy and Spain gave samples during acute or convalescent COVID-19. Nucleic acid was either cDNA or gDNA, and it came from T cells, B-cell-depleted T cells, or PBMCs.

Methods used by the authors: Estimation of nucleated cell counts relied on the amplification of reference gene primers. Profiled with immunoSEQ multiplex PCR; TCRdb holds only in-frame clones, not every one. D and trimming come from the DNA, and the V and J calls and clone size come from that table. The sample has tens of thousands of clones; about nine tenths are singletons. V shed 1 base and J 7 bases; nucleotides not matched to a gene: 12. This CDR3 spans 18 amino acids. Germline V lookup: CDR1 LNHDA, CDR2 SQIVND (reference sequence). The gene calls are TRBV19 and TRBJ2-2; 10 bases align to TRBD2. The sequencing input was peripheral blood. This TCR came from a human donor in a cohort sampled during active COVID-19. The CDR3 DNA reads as TGTGCCAGTAGTATAGTTGGCCTAGCGGGAGACCAAGTCGGGGAGCTGTTTTTT. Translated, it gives CASSIVGLAGDQVGELFF. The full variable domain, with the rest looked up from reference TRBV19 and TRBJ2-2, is DGGITQSPKYLFRKEGQNVTLSCEQNLNHDAMYWYRQDPGQGLRLIYYSQIVNDFQKGDIAEGYSVSREKKESFPLTVTSAQKNPTAFYLCASSIVGLAGDQVGELFFGEGSRLTVL.